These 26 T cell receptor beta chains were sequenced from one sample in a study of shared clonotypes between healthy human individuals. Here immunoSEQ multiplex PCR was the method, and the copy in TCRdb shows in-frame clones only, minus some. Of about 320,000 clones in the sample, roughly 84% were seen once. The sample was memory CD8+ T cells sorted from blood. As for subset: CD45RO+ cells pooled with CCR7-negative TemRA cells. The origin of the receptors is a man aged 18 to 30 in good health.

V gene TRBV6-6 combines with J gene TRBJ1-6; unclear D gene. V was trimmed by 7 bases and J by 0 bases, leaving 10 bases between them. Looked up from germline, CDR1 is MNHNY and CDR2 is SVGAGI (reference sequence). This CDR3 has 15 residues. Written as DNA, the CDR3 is TGTGCCAGCACTGGGGTGAGCTCCTATAATTCACCCCTCCACTTT. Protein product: CASTGVSSYNSPLHF.

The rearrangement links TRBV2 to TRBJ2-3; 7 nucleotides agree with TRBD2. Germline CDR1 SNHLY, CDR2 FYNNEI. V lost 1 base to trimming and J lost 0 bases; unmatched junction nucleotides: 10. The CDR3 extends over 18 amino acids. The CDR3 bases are TGTGCCAGCAGTGAAGATACTATTCTAGCGGCCAGCACAGATACGCAGTATTTT. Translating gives CASSEDTILAASTDTQYF. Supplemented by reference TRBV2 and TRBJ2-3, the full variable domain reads EPEVTQTPSHQVTQMGQEVILRCVPISNHLYFYWYRQILGQKVEFLVSFYNNEISEKSEIFDDQFSVERPDGSNFTLKIRSTKLEDSAMYFCASSEDTILAASTDTQYFGPGTRLTVL.

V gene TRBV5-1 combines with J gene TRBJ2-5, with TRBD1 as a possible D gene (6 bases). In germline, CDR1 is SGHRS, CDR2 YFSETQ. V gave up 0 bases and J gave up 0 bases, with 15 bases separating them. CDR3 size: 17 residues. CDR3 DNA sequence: TGCGCCAGCAGCTTGGATTTCTGGACAGAGTACCAAGAGACCCAGTACTTC. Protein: CASSLDFWTEYQETQYF.

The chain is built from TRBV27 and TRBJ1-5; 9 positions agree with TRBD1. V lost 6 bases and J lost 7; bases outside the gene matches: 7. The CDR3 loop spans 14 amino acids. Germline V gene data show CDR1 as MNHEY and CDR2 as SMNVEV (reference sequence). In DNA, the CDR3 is TGTGCCAGCAGCACAGGGGGCGTAAAACAGCCCCAGCATTTT. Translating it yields CASSTGGVKQPQHF.

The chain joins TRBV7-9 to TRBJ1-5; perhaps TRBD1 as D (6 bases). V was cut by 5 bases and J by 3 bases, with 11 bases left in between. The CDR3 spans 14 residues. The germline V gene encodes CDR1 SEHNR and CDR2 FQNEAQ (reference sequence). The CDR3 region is CASSQDSFNQPQHF. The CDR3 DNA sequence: TGTGCCAGCAGCCAGGACAGTTTCAATCAGCCCCAGCATTTT.

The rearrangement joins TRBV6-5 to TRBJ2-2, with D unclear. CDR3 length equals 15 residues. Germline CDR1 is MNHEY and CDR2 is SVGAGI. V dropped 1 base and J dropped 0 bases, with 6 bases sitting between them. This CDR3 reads CASSYYGPNTGELFF. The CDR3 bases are TGTGCCAGCAGTTACTACGGACCGAACACCGGGGAGCTGTTTTTT.

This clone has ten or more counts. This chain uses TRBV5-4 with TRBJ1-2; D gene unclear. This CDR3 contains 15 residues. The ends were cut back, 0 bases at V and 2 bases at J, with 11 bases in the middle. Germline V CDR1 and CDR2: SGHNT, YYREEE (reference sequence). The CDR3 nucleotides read TGTGCCAGCAGCTTGGAACAGCGGTCGAACTATGGCTACACCTTC. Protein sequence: CASSLEQRSNYGYTF.

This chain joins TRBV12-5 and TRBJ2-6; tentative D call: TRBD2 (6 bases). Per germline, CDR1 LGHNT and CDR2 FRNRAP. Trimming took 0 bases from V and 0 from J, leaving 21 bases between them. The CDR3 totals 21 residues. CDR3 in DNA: TGTGCTAGTGGTTTGGTTGTGGGACTCTCAAAGGTGGCCTCTGGGGCCAACGTCCTGACTTTC. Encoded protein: CASGLVVGLSKVASGANVLTF.

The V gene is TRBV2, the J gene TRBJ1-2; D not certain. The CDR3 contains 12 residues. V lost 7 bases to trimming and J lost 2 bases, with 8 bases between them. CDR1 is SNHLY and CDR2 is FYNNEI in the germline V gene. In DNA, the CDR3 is TGTGCCAGCACAGGCAAGAACTATGGCTACACCTTC. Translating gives CASTGKNYGYTF.

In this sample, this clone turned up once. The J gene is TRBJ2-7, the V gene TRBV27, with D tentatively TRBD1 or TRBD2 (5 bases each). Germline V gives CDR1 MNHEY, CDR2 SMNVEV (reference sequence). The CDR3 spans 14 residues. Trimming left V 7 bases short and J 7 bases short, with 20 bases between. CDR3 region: CASNSRDGTREQYF. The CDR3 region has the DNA TGTGCCAGCAATTCCCGGGACGGGACCCGAGAGCAGTACTTC.

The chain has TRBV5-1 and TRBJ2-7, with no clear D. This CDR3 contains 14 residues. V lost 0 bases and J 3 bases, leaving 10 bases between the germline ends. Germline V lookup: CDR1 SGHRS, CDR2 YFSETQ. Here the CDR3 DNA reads TGCGCCAGCAGCTTGGATAGGTGGGACTACGAGCAGTACTTC. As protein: CASSLDRWDYEQYF.

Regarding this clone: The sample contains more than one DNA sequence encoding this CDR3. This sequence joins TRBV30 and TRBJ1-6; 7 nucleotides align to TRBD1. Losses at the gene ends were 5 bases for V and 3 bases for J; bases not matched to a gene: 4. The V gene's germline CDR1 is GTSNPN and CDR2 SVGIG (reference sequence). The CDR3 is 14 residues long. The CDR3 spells CAWGQENYNSPLHF. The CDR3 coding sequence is TGTGCCTGGGGACAGGAGAACTATAATTCACCCCTCCACTTT.

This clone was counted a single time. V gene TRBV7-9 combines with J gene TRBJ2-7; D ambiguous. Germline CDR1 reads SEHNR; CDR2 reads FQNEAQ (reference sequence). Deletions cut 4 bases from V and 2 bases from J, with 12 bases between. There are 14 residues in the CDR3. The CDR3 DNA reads TGTGCCAGCAGCTCATCGGACGGTACCTACGAGCAGTACTTC. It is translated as CASSSSDGTYEQYF.

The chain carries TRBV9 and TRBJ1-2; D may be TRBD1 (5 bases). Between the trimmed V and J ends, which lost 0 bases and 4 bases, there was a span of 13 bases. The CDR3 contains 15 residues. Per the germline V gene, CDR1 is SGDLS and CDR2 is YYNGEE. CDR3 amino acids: CASSVGLGGVYGYTF. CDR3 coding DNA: TGTGCCAGCAGCGTAGGGCTAGGAGGGGTCTATGGCTACACCTTC.

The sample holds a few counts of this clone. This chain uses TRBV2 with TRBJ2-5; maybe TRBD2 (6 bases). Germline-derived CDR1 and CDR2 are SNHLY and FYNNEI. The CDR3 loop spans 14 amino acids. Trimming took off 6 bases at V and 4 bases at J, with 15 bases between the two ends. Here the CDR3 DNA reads TGTGCCAGCAGGCGGCCAGGGAGGTCAGAGACCCAGTACTTC. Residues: CASRRPGRSETQYF.

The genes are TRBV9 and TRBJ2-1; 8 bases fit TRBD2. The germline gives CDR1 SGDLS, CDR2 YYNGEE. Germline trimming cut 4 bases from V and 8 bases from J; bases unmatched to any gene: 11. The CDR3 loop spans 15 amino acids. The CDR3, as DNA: TGTGCCAGCAGCCCGAGCGGGAGATCGATGGATGAGCAGTTCTTC. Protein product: CASSPSGRSMDEQFF.

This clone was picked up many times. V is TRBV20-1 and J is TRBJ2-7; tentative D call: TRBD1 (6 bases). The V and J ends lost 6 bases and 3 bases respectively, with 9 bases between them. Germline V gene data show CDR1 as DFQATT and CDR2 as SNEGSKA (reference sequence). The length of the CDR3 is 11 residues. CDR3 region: CSAPGDYEQYF. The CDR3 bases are TGCAGTGCGCCAGGGGACTACGAGCAGTACTTC.

CDR3 nucleotides: TGTGCCAGCATCAAATCGGGGGTTGGTTCCTACGAGCAGTACTTC. It is translated as CASIKSGVGSYEQYF. V is TRBV2 and J is TRBJ2-7; D may be TRBD2 (6 bases). The germline V gene has CDR1 SNHLY and CDR2 FYNNEI. The CDR3 length is 15 residues. V was clipped by 7 bases and J by 1 base, with 17 bases between them. Complete variable domain (other parts from reference TRBV2 and TRBJ2-7): EPEVTQTPSHQVTQMGQEVILRCVPISNHLYFYWYRQILGQKVEFLVSFYNNEISEKSEIFDDQFSVERPDGSNFTLKIRSTKLEDSAMYFCASIKSGVGSYEQYFGPGTRLTVT.

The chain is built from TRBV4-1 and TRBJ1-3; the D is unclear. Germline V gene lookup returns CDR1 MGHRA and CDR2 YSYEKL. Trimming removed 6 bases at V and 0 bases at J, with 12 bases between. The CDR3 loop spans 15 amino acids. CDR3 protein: CASRVDSTSGNTIYF. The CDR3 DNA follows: TGCGCCAGCAGGGTTGATTCCACCTCTGGAAACACCATATATTTT.

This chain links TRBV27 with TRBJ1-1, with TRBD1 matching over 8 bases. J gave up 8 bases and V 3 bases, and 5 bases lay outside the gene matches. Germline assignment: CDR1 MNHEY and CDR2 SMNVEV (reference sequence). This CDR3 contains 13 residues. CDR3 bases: TGTGCCAGCAGTTTTCGGAACAGGGGGGAAGCTTTCTTT. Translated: CASSFRNRGEAFF.

The CDR3 bases are TGTGCCAGCAGCTCTATCCTGGACAGGATTCGCGGCTACACCTTC. The encoded protein is CASSSILDRIRGYTF. The V and J genes are TRBV27 and TRBJ1-2; 7 nucleotides align to TRBD1. The CDR3 spans 15 residues. J was trimmed by 8 bases and V by 6 bases; bases with no gene match: 15. CDR1 and CDR2 from the germline V gene are MNHEY and SMNVEV (reference sequence).

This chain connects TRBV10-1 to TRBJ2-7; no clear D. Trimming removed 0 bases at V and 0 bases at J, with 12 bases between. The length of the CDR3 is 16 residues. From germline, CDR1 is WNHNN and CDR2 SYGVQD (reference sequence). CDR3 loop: CASSESGMPSSYEQYF. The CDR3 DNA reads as TGCGCCAGCAGTGAGTCGGGGATGCCCTCCTCCTACGAGCAGTACTTC.

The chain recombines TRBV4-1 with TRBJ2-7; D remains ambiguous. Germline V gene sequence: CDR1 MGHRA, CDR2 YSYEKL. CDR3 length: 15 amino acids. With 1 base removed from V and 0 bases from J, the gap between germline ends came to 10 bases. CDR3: CASSQVGGSSYEQYF. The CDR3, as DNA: TGCGCCAGCAGCCAAGTAGGTGGGTCCTCCTACGAGCAGTACTTC.

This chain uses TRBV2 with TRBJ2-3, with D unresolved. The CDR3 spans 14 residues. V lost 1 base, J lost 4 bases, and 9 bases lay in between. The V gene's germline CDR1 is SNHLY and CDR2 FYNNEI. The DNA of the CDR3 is TGTGCCAGCAGTGAAGAGCCCAGCCCAGATACGCAGTATTTT. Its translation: CASSEEPSPDTQYF.

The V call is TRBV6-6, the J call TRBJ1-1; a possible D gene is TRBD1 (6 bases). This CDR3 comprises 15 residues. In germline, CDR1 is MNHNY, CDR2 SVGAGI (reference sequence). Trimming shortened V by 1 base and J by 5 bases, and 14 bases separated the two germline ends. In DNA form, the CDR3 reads TGTGCCAGCAGTTACTTGGAGGGGGAGTGGACTGAAGCTTTCTTT. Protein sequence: CASSYLEGEWTEAFF.

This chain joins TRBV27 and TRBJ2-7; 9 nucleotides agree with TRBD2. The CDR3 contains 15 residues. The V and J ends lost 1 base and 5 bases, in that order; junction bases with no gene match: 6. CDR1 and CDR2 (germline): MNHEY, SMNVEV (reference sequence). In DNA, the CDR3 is TGTGCCAGCAGTTTATGGGGCGGGAGGGTCGACGAGCAGTACTTC. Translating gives CASSLWGGRVDEQYF.